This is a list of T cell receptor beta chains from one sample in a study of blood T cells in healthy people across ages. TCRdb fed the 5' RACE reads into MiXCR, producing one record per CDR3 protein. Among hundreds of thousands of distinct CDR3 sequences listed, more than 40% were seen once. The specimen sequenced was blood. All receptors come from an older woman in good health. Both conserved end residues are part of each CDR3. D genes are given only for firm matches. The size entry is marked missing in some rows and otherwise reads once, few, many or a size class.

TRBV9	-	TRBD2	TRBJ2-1	CASSTSGGSYNEQFF	TGTGCCAGCAGCACCAGCGGGGGATCCTACAATGAGCAGTTCTTC
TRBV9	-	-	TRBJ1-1	CASSPTAYTEAFF	TGTGCCAGCAGCCCGACAGCTTACACTGAAGCTTTCTTT
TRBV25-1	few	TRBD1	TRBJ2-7	CASSTPPGQGGNYNEQYF	TGTGCCAGCAGTACTCCCCCGGGACAGGGAGGTAACTACAATGAGCAGTACTTC
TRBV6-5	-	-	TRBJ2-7	CASSYTRQAYEQYF	TGTGCCAGCAGTTACACGCGACAGGCCTACGAGCAGTACTTC
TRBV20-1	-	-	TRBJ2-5	CSASRYQETQYF	TGCAGTGCTAGTAGGTACCAAGAGACCCAGTACTTC
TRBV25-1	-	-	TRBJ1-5	CASSELRSDNQPQHF	TGTGCCAGCAGTGAATTGAGGTCAGATAATCAGCCCCAGCATTTT
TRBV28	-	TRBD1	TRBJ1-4	CASSLFGQGVNEKLFF	TGTGCCAGCAGTTTATTCGGACAGGGAGTTAATGAAAAACTGTTTTTT
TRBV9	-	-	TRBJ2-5	CASSVVAGLGETQYF	TGTGCCAGCAGCGTAGTCGCGGGATTAGGGGAGACCCAGTACTTC
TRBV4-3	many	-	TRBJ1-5	CASSQDGGNNQPQHF	TGCGCCAGCAGCCAAGATGGCGGGAACAATCAGCCCCAGCATTTT
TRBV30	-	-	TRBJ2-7	CAWSVSVVYEQYF	TGTGCCTGGAGTGTAAGTGTCGTCTACGAGCAGTACTTC
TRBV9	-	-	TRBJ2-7	CASSVDGSSLYEQYF	TGTGCCAGCAGCGTAGACGGGAGTTCTCTCTACGAGCAGTACTTC
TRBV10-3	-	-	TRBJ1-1	CAISARLNTEAFF	TGTGCCATCAGTGCACGGTTGAACACTGAAGCTTTCTTT
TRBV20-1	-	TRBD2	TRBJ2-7	CSVRPRGLAGYEQYF	TGCAGTGTCCGACCACGGGGACTAGCGGGATACGAGCAGTACTTC
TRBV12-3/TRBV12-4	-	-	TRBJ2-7	CASSSLARDYEQYF	TGTGCCAGCAGTTCCCTGGCCCGAGACTACGAGCAGTACTTC
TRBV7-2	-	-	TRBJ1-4	CASSLDPGSGEKLFF	TGTGCCAGCAGCTTAGACCCCGGGAGTGGGGAAAAACTGTTTTTT
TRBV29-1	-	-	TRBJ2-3	CSVGGTGVTDTQYF	TGCAGCGTTGGGGGGACCGGAGTTACAGATACGCAGTATTTT
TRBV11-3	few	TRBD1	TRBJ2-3	CASSLVGTGTDTQYF	TGTGCCAGCAGCTTAGTTGGGACAGGGACAGATACGCAGTATTTT
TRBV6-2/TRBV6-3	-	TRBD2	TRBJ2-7	CASSKREGLLSYEQYF	TGTGCCAGCAGTAAGCGGGAGGGCCTCTTGTCCTACGAGCAGTACTTC
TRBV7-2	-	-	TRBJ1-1	CASSPLQLMNTEAFF	TGTGCCAGCAGCCCGTTACAGCTAATGAACACTGAAGCTTTCTTT
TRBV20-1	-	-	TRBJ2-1	CSARASQGWFEQFF	TGCAGTGCTAGAGCGTCCCAGGGTTGGTTTGAGCAGTTCTTC
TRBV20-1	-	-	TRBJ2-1	CSAKWRTGPLGYGQFF	TGCAGTGCTAAATGGCGGACCGGGCCGTTAGGGTATGGGCAGTTCTTC
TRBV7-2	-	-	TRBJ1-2	CASSLGPPASGYTF	TGTGCCAGCAGCTTAGGTCCGCCGGCAAGTGGCTACACCTTC
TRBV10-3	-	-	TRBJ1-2	CASRDTTNYGYTF	TGTGCCTCCCGGGACACGACTAACTATGGCTACACCTTC
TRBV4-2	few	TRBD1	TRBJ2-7	CASSQIGQGSYEQYF	TGTGCCAGCAGCCAAATAGGACAGGGTTCCTACGAGCAGTACTTC
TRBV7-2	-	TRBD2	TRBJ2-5	CASSLAGTSSLRQYF	TGTGCCAGCAGTCTTGCCGGGACTAGCTCTCTCCGGCAGTACTTC
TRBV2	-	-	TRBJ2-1	CASRMEGGEMNEQFF	TGTGCCAGCAGAATGGAGGGGGGCGAAATGAATGAGCAGTTCTTC
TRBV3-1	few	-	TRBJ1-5	CASSQGYTQPQHF	TGTGCCAGCAGCCAAGGTTACACACAGCCCCAGCATTTT
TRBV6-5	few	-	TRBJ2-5	CASSSTGSKETQYF	TGTGCCAGCAGTTCAACAGGGTCTAAAGAGACCCAGTACTTC
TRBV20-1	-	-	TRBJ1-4	CSARSGVGELFF	TGCAGTGCTAGGTCGGGGGTGGGGGAACTGTTTTTT
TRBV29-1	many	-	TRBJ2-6	CSVEILQGHANVLTF	TGCAGCGTTGAAATATTGCAGGGACACGCCAACGTCCTGACTTTC
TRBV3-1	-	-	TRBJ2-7	CASSQDLRKAYEQYF	TGTGCCAGCAGCCAAGACCTACGGAAAGCCTACGAGCAGTACTTC
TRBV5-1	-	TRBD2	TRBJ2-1	CASRNSGINEQFF	TGCGCCAGCAGGAATAGCGGGATCAATGAGCAGTTCTTC
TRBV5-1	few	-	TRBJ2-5	CASTDGVAGETQYF	TGCGCCAGCACCGACGGCGTAGCAGGAGAGACCCAGTACTTC
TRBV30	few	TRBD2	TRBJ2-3	CAWSVGLAGGQYF	TGTGCCTGGAGTGTAGGATTAGCGGGAGGGCAGTATTTT
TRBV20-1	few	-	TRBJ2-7	CSARGEGGTYEQYF	TGCAGTGCTAGAGGCGAGGGGGGGACCTACGAGCAGTACTTC
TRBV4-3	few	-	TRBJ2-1	CASSHGKEYNEQFF	TGCGCCAGCAGCCACGGGAAAGAGTACAATGAGCAGTTCTTC
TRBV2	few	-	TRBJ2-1	CASSERGTSSYNEQFF	TGTGCCAGCAGTGAAAGGGGGACCAGCTCCTACAATGAGCAGTTCTTC